These 16 T cell receptor beta chains were sequenced from one sample in a study of cytomegalovirus exposure and HLA in healthy donors. PCR primers comprised 60 Vbeta and 13 Jbeta primers. Assay used: immunoSEQ multiplex PCR; TCRdb lists only in-frame clones, some missing. The repertoire holds 250,000 to 300,000 clones, with 92% as singletons. The source material was PBMCs. The source is a girl aged 2 to 10 in good health and CMV-seronegative.

V gene TRBV28 combines with J gene TRBJ1-2; D is uncertain. Germline CDR1 reads MDHEN; CDR2 reads SYDVKM. The ends were cut back, 7 bases at V and 4 bases at J, with 7 bases in the middle. The CDR3 consists of 11 residues. CDR3 in DNA: TGTGCCAGCACTAACAGCTATGGCTACACCTTC. Its translation is CASTNSYGYTF.

The chain joins TRBV28 to TRBJ1-1; a weak D match, TRBD1 (6 bases). The germline V and J ends were trimmed by 9 bases and 0 bases, with 17 bases remaining between them. Germline values: CDR1 MDHEN, CDR2 SYDVKM. This CDR3 is built from 15 residues. This CDR3 reads CASFGRGIMNTEAFF. The CDR3 DNA follows: TGTGCCAGTTTCGGGAGGGGGATTATGAACACTGAAGCTTTCTTT. Full variable domain (rest looked up from reference TRBV28 and TRBJ1-1): DVKVTQSSRYLVKRTGEKVFLECVQDMDHENMFWYRQDPGLGLRLIYFSYDVKMKEKGDIPEGYSVSREKKERFSLILESASTNQTSMYLCASFGRGIMNTEAFFGQGTRLTVV.

This chain uses TRBV7-2 with TRBJ2-1; D gene ambiguous. Germline V gene lookup returns CDR1 SGHTA and CDR2 FQGNSA. Trimming pared 3 bases from V and 7 bases from J, leaving 7 bases between. The CDR3 spans 12 residues. The CDR3 spells CASSLGVNEQFF. DNA for the CDR3: TGTGCCAGCAGCTTGGGCGTAAATGAGCAGTTCTTC.

The chain joins TRBV7-8 to TRBJ1-3, with D unresolved. Germline values: CDR1 SGHVS, CDR2 FQNEAQ. Between the trimmed V and J ends, which lost 5 bases and 7 bases, there was a span of 12 bases. There are 13 residues in the CDR3. The CDR3 region is CASSTLPGNTIYF. The CDR3 nucleotides read TGTGCCAGCAGCACCCTCCCGGGGAACACCATATATTTT.

The gene calls are TRBV30 and TRBJ1-1; TRBD1 matches at 9 bases. Germline trimming cut 8 bases from V and 0 bases from J; bases unmatched to any gene: 4. The length of the CDR3 is 13 residues. The germline gives CDR1 GTSNPN, CDR2 SVGIG (reference sequence). This CDR3 is CAGDRGMNTEAFF. CDR3 bases: TGTGCCGGAGACAGGGGGATGAACACTGAAGCTTTCTTT.

This clone was seen only once. V usage is TRBV7-8 and J usage is TRBJ1-6, with a possible D match to TRBD1 (5 bases). CDR3 size: 16 residues. Germline V gives CDR1 SGHVS, CDR2 FQNEAQ. V was trimmed by 6 bases and J by 7 bases, leaving 19 bases between them. Here the CDR3 DNA reads TGTGCCAGCAGGTACCAGGGTGGTACGAACAATTCACCCCTCCACTTT. This sequence encodes CASRYQGGTNNSPLHF.

The chain recombines TRBV29-1 with TRBJ2-3; tentative D call: TRBD2 (5 bases). Deletions cut 4 bases from V and 9 bases from J, with 11 bases between. The CDR3 sequence is 11 residues long. The germline gives CDR1 SQVTM, CDR2 ANQGSEA. In nucleotides, the CDR3 is TGCAGCGTTGGCTCGGGAAACACGCAGTATTTT. Encoded protein: CSVGSGNTQYF.

This chain links TRBV19 with TRBJ2-2, with TRBD2 identical over 13 bases. J gave up 4 bases and V 7 bases, and 6 bases lay outside the gene matches. The CDR3 loop spans 16 amino acids. CDR1 and CDR2 from the germline V gene are LNHDA and SQIVND (reference sequence). The DNA for the CDR3 is TGTGCCAGTAACCCACTAGCGGGGGGGCGCACCGGGGAGCTGTTTTTT. It is translated as CASNPLAGGRTGELFF.

This chain uses TRBV5-1 with TRBJ2-2, with 11 bases aligning to TRBD2. Trimming took 4 bases from V and 8 from J; bases not matched to a gene: 13. This CDR3 is built from 17 residues. Looked up from germline, CDR1 is SGHRS and CDR2 is YFSETQ. Here the CDR3 DNA reads TGCGCCAGCAGCAAGTTCGGTACTAGCGGGAGAGAGGGGGAGCTGTTTTTT. Translated, it gives CASSKFGTSGREGELFF.

This sequence joins TRBV5-1 and TRBJ2-1; 7 bases are shared with TRBD2. V shed 4 bases, J shed 5 bases, and the junction held 9 bases outside the gene matches. This CDR3 contains 15 residues. Germline V lookup: CDR1 SGHRS, CDR2 YFSETQ. CDR3 sequence: CASSPGTTMNNEQFF. The CDR3 DNA reads TGCGCCAGCAGCCCGGGGACTACGATGAACAATGAGCAGTTCTTC.

The chain is built from TRBV18 and TRBJ1-4; no clear D. Germline V gives CDR1 KGHSH, CDR2 LQKENI. Deletions cut 2 bases from V and 0 bases from J, with 10 bases between. The CDR3 runs 16 residues. Here the CDR3 reads CASSPARGATNEKLFF. The CDR3 DNA reads TGTGCCAGCTCACCAGCTCGAGGCGCAACTAATGAAAAACTGTTTTTT.

This chain links TRBV19 with TRBJ2-7; 11 positions match TRBD2. Germline V gene sequence: CDR1 LNHDA, CDR2 SQIVND (reference sequence). Losses at the gene ends were 6 bases for V and 4 bases for J; bases not matched to a gene: 5. CDR3 length: 14 residues. CDR3 in DNA: TGTGCCAGTAGCACAACTAGCGGGAGATACGAGCAGTACTTC. Amino acids: CASSTTSGRYEQYF. Using reference TRBV19 and TRBJ2-7 for the parts outside the CDR3, the full variable domain is DGGITQSPKYLFRKEGQNVTLSCEQNLNHDAMYWYRQDPGQGLRLIYYSQIVNDFQKGDIAEGYSVSREKKESFPLTVTSAQKNPTAFYLCASSTTSGRYEQYFGPGTRLTVT.

This chain links TRBV6-1 with TRBJ2-7, with D uncertain. V lost 7 bases and J lost 1, with 5 bases in between. The CDR3 consists of 11 residues. The germline gives CDR1 MNHNS, CDR2 SASEGT. In DNA, the CDR3 is TGTGCCAGCACCCCTTCCTACGAGCAGTACTTC. Translation: CASTPSYEQYF.

This sequence joins TRBV28 and TRBJ2-4; perhaps TRBD1 as D (5 bases). V was pared by 6 bases and J by 1 base, with 13 bases between. The germline V gene has CDR1 MDHEN and CDR2 SYDVKM. The CDR3 has 15 residues. The DNA for the CDR3 is TGTGCCAGCAGAGCCCCCAGGGTGGCCAAAAACATTCAGTACTTC. This sequence encodes CASRAPRVAKNIQYF.

The rearrangement links TRBV4-1 to TRBJ1-6; D is ambiguous. The V gene's germline CDR1 is MGHRA and CDR2 YSYEKL. The CDR3 totals 18 residues. V lost 1 base and J 0 bases, leaving 13 bases between the germline ends. The CDR3: CASSQGQILSSYNSPLHF. DNA for the CDR3: TGCGCCAGCAGCCAAGGACAAATCCTAAGCTCCTATAATTCACCCCTCCACTTT.

The chain is built from TRBV11-3 and TRBJ2-1, with D perhaps matching TRBD2 (5 bases). The germline V and J ends were trimmed by 3 bases and 8 bases, with 8 bases remaining between them. CDR1 is SGHNT and CDR2 is YENEEA in the germline V gene. The CDR3 length is 12 residues. CDR3 nucleotide sequence: TGTGCCAGCAGCTTCCGGGATTATGAGCAGTTCTTC. Translated, it gives CASSFRDYEQFF.